This T cell receptor beta chain came from a study of glioma-infiltrating T cells after dendritic cell vaccination (dated by TCRdb to the mid-2010s). In the study overall: A cohort of approximately 15 glioblastoma patients from Phase I and II dendritic cell vaccination trials was included, of whom 9 were newly diagnosed and 6 had recurrent disease. Patients received autologous tumor lysate-pulsed dendritic cell vaccination between 2003 and 2012. The vaccine was prepared from monocyte-derived dendritic cells that were cultured for about 7 days with IL-4 and GM-CSF and then pulsed overnight with autologous tumor lysate. Each patient got three intradermal injections of the dendritic cell vaccine, spaced at biweekly intervals, in the arm below the axilla. In glioblastoma patients vaccinated with dendritic cells, deep sequencing of TCR beta CDR3 regions served to measure tumor-infiltrating lymphocyte content and to compare repertoires between tumor and blood. Survival after dendritic cell vaccination was correlated with TCR sequencing metrics such as TIL content and the overlap between tumor and blood repertoires. Paper-wide results and their limitations: The cohort was small and heterogeneous, only a few patients had full blood and tumor sets, and even fewer had initial-recurrent tumor pairs. No direct relationship between TCR clonality and survival was found, suggesting that a diverse polyclonal response may matter. The three-group TCR overlap response model was characterized as speculative, and prospective validation of the model was stated to be required. After dendritic cell vaccination, a higher estimated pretreatment TIL content predicted longer time to progression and longer overall survival.

With respect to this clone: Its antigen is unknown. No base quality values were provided; no much bigger clone lies one nucleotide off.

Selection of patients required sufficient residual fresh-frozen tumor tissue and over two years of available survival data. An isocitrate dehydrogenase mutation was not carried by any of the glioblastoma patients, although molecular status was otherwise variable. PBMC were collected before vaccination, two weeks after the third vaccination, and at tumor progression if tumor progression occurred. The Qiagen DNeasy Blood extraction Kit was used to extract genomic DNA. The immunoSEQ assay amplified TCRB CDR3 regions from roughly 2.1 micrograms of genomic DNA, or from all available DNA when less than that amount was available. Multiplex PCR used 60 forward primers for TCR V beta segments and 13 reverse primers for J beta segments. Synthetic control templates were spiked into each sample at limiting dilution to estimate reads per starting template. Sequencing produced 87 bp reads on the Illumina HiSeq System. The authors' pipeline ran thus. PCR and sequencing errors were removed by a nearest neighbor algorithm that merged closely related sequences. TCR overlap was defined as the percentage of unique tumor TCR beta sequences that were also present in the same patient's peripheral blood. The table was pulled from immuneACCESS by TCRdb, which kept in-frame rearrangements only. Such tables lose some clones; where checked, under half of the loss comes from unresolved V genes, and the rest has no known cause. For V, J and clone size, that table is used; D and trimming come from the DNA. Counted in this sample were some 70,000 clones; 81% of them appeared once. 7.9% of the sample is held by the ten biggest clonotypes.

From the cysteine up to the phenylalanine, the CDR3 has a length of 15 residues. Left in the record is the CDR3 DNA by itself, 45 bases read in frame from the first base. CDR1 and CDR2 are drawn from the germline V gene: SGHTA, FQGNSA. Germline trimming amounts to 5 bases on V and 3 bases on J, with 5 as the count of junction bases outside the gene matches. This specimen consisted of blood, obtained before dendritic cell vaccination. The sequence was obtained from a human donor with glioblastoma. This chain is built from TRBV7-2 and TRBJ2-7; 12 junctional bases match TRBD2. CDR3 reads: CASSPRTSGVYEQYF. The DNA is TGTGCCAGCAGCCCGCGGACTAGCGGGGTCTACGAGCAGTACTTC.